This T cell receptor beta chain was sequenced for a study of vaccination effects on CD4 cells after COVID-19. Study information: Subjects were given two BNT162b2 or mRNA-1273 vaccine doses.

Assay used: immunoSEQ multiplex PCR; TCRdb lists only in-frame clones, some missing. The sample records roughly 60,000 clones, roughly 70% being singletons. The CDR3 totals 15 residues. The germline CDR1 and CDR2 sequences are SGHTS and YDEGEE. V lost 4 bases and J 3 bases, leaving 17 bases between the germline ends. Comment on this clone: What it recognizes is unknown.

General observations from the study: By a late point after vaccination, infection- and vaccine-induced clones had shrunk markedly through clonal contraction.

Antigen-specific CD4+ T cells were expanded with viral peptide pools in the ViraFEST assay before sequencing. Subsequent to a culture period of nine to ten days, CD4+ T cells were isolated. Vaccinated recipients, who were negative for nucleocapsid antibodies, had no history of SARS-CoV-2 infection. Each well held some 2 million PBMC cultured with around 10 ug/ml peptides and approximately 11 IU/ml IL-2. The genes are TRBV5-8 and TRBJ2-7; possibly TRBD2 for D (6 bases). This receptor was obtained from a human donor who received a COVID-19 vaccine. The specimen was CD4+ T cells from PBMCs cultured with SARS-CoV-2 spike peptides, collected before COVID-19 vaccination. The CDR3 coding sequence is TGTGCCAGCAGCCTGGGAGGTGTGGGCATCTACGAGCAGTACTTC. This encodes CASSLGGVGIYEQYF.